This T cell receptor beta chain was captured in a study of cytomegalovirus exposure and HLA in healthy donors. The CDR3 consists of 17 residues. The germline CDR1 and CDR2 sequences are SGHNT and YYREEE (reference sequence). V shed 4 bases, J shed 5 bases, and the junction held 13 bases outside the gene matches. The donors were part of the validation cohort, which consisted of about 120 subjects and was separate from the first cohort of several hundred subjects. Study outcomes and limitations: Associated with cytomegalovirus, according to the listing, were about 160 TCR beta chains. Cytomegalovirus status was reportedly diagnosed by the classifier with high sensitivity and specificity. In vitro confirmation showed three CMV-associated chains to be CMV antigen specific.

The method was immunoSEQ multiplex PCR; TCRdb's version includes in-frame clones alone and lacks a portion of them. The table has some 61,000 clones, approximately 97% seen once. Concerning this clone itself: Its antigen is not identified.

The gene calls are TRBV5-4 and TRBJ2-2; 8 bases are shared with TRBD1. Sequencing input: PBMCs. The clonotype comes from a woman aged 18-30 years in good health and CMV-seropositive. This chain's CDR3 is CASSPRTGSSWTGELFF. The DNA of the CDR3 is TGTGCCAGCAGCCCGAGGACAGGGAGTTCTTGGACCGGGGAGCTGTTTTTT.